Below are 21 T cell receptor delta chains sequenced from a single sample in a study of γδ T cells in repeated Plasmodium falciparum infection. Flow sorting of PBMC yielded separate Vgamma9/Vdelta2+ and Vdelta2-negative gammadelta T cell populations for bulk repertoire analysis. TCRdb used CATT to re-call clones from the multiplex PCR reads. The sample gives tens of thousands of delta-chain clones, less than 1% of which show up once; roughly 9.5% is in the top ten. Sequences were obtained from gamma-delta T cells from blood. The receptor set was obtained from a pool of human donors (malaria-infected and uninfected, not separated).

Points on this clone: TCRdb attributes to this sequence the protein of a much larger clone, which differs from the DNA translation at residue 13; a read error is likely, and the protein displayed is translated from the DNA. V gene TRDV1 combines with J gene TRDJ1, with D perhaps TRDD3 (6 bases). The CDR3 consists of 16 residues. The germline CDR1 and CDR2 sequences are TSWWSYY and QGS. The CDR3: CALEEAGVGVTDELIF. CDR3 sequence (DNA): TGTGCTCTGGAGGAAGCAGGGGTGGGGGTCACCGATGAACTCATCTTT.

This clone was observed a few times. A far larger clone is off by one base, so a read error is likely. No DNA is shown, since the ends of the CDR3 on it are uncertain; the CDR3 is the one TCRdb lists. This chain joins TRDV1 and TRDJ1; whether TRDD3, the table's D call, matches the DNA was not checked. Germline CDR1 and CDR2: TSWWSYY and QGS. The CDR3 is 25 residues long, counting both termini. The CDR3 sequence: CALTEKVPTGGYGCCGEQYTDKLIF.

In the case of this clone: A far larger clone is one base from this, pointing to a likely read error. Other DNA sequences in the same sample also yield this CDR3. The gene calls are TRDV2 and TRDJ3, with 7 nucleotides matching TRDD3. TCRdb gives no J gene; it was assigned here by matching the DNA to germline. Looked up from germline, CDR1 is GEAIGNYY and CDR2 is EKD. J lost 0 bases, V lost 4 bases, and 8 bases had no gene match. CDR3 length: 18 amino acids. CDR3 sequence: CACDTGDAHSWDTRQMFF. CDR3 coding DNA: TGTGCCTGTGATACGGGGGATGCCCACTCCTGGGACACCCGACAGATGTTTTTC.

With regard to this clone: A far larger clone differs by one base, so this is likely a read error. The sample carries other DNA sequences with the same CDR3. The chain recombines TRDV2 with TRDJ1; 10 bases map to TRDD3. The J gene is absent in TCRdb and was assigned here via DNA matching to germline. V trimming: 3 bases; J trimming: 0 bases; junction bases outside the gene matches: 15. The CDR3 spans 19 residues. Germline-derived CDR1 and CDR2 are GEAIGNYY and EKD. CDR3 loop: CACDPTKSTGGSYTDKLIF. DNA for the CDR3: TGTGCCTGTGACCCTACCAAGAGTACTGGGGGATCATACACCGATAAACTCATCTTT.

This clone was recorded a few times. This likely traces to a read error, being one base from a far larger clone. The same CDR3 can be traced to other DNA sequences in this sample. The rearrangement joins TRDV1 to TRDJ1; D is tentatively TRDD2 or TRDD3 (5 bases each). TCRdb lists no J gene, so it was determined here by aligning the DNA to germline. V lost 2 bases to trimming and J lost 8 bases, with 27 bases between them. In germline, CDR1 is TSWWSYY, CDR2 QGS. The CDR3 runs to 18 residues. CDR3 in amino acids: CALGETKGPTPGHGKLIF. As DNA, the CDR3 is TGTGCTCTTGGGGAAACGAAAGGGCCTACCCCTGGGCACGGCAAACTCATCTTT.

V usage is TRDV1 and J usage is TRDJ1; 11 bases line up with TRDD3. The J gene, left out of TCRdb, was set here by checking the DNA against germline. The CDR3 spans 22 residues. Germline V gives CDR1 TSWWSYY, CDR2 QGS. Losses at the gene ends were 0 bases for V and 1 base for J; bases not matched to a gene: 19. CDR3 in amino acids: CALGELEVPPRLGDTATDKLIF. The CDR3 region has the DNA TGTGCTCTTGGGGAACTGGAAGTGCCTCCTCGGCTGGGGGATACTGCCACCGATAAACTCATCTTT.

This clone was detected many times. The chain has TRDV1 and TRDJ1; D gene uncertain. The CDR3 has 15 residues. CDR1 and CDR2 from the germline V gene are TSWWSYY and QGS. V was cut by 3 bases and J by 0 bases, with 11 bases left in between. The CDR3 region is CALGDRPEYTDKLIF. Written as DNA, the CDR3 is TGTGCTCTTGGGGATCGTCCCGAGTACACCGATAAACTCATCTTT.

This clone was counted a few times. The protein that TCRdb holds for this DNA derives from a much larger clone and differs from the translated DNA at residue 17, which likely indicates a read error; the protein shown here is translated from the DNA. The CDR3 region has the DNA TGTGCTCTTGGGGAAGTGAATTTCTACCCCGGGATTCTGACCGATAAACCCATCTTT. Translating it yields CALGEVNFYPGILTDKPIF. The V gene corresponds to TRDV1; no J gene was called; the table calls TRDD3, which could not be checked here. Per germline, CDR1 TSWWSYY and CDR2 QGS. The CDR3 covers 19 residues.

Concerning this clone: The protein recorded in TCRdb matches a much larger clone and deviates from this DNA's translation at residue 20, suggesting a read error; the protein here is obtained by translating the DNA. DNA of the CDR3: TGTGCTCTTGGGGAAAATCCTACCCTCCCTTGGGTGCGTCTTACTGGGGGATACCCATCGACCTGGGACACCCGACAGATGTTTTTC. Translating gives CALGENPTLPWVRLTGGYPSTWDTRQMFF. The chain is built from TRDV1 and TRDJ3, with TRDD3 identical over 12 bases. TCRdb leaves out the J gene; it was filled in here by matching the DNA to germline. This CDR3 comprises 29 residues. V lost 2 bases, J lost 2 bases, and 34 bases stayed unmatched. Germline-derived CDR1 and CDR2 are TSWWSYY and QGS.

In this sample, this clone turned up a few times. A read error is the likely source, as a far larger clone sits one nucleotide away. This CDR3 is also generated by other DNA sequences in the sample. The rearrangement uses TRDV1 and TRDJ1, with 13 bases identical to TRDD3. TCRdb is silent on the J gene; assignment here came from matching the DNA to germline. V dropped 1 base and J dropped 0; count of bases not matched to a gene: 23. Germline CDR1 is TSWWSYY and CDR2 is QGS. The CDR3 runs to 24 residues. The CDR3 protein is CALGERPTSLTGGYAAGYTDKLIF. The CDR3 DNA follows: TGTGCTCTTGGGGAACGACCTACCTCACTAACTGGGGGATACGCTGCCGGGTACACCGATAAACTCATCTTT.

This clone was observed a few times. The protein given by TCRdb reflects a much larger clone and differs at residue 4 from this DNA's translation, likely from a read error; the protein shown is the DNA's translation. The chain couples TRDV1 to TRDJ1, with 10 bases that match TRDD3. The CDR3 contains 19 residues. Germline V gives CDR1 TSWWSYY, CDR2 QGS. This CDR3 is CALRETLRLGDLYTDKLIF. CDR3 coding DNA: TGTGCTCTTAGGGAGACTCTCCGACTGGGGGATCTATACACCGATAAACTCATCTTT.

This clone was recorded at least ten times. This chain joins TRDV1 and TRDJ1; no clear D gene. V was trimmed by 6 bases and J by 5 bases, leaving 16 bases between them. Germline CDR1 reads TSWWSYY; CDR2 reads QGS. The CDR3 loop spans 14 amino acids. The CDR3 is CALGVGASWDKLIF. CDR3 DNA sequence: TGTGCTCTTGGTGTGGGCGCGTCCTGGGATAAACTCATCTTT.

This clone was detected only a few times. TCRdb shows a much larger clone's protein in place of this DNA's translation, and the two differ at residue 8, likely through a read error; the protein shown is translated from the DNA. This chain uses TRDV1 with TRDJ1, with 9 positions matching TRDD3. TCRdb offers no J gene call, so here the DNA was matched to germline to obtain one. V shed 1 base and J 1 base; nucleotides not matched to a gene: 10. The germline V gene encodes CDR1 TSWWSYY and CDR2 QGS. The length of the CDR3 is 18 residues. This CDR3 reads CALGEPMALGDATDKLIF. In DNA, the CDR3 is TGTGCTCTTGGGGAACCAATGGCCCTGGGGGATGCCACCGATAAACTCATCTTT.

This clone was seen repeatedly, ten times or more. The chain's CDR3 is CALGTNWGILYTDKLIF. The CDR3 coding sequence is TGTGCTCTTGGGACCAACTGGGGGATACTGTACACCGATAAACTCATCTTT. V usage is TRDV1 and J usage is TRDJ1; 12 bases agree with TRDD3. The germline V gene has CDR1 TSWWSYY and CDR2 QGS. J lost 0 bases, V lost 5 bases, and 7 bases had no gene match. This CDR3 contains 17 residues.

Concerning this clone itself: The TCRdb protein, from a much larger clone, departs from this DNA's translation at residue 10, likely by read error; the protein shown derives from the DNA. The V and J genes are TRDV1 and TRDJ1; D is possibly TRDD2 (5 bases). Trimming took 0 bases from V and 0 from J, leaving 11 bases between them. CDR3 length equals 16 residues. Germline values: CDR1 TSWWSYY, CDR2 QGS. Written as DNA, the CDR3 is TGTGCTCTTGGGGAACTACTCCCCCTTCACACCGATAAACTCATCTTT. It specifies CALGELLPLHTDKLIF.

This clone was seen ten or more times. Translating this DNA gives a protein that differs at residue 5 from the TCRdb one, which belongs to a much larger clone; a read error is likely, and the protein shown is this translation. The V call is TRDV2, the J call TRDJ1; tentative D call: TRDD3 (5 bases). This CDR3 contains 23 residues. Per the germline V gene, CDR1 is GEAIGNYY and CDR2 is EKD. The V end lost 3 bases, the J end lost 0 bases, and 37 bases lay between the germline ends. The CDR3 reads CACDAVGHGGDWNHKEYTDKLIF. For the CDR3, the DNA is TGTGCCTGTGACGCCGTTGGCCACGGCGGGGACTGGAACCATAAGGAGTACACCGATAAACTCATCTTT.

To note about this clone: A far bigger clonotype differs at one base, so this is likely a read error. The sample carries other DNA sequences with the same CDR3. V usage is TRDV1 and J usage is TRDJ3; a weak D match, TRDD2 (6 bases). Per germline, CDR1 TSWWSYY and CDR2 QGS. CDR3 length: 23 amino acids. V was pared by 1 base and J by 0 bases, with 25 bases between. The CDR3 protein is CALGERDSFPGGYDSWDTRQMFF. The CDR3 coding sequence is TGTGCTCTTGGGGAACGGGACTCCTTCCCAGGGGGGTACGACTCCTGGGACACCCGACAGATGTTTTTC.

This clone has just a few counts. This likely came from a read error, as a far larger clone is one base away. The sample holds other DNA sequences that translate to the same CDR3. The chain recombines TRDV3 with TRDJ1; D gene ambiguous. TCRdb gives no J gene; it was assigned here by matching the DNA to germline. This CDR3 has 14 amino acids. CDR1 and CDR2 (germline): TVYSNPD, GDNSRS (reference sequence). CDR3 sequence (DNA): TGTGCATCACTGCACGCTTTGGACACTGATAAACTCATCTTT. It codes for CASLHALDTDKLIF.

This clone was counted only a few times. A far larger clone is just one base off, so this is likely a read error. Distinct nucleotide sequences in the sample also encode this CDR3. The CDR3 bases are TGTGCCTGTGACACGCGGTGGGGGACCTACACAGATAAACTCATCTTT. Its translation: CACDTRWGTYTDKLIF. The chain joins TRDV2 to TRDJ1, with 7 bases identical to TRDD3. The CDR3 runs 16 residues. In germline, CDR1 is GEAIGNYY, CDR2 EKD.

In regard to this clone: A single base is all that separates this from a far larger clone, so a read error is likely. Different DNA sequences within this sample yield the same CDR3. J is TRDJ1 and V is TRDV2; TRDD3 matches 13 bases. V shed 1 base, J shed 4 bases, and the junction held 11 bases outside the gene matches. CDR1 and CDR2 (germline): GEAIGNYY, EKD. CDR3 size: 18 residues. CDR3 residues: CACDTLLGDTRRGDKLIF. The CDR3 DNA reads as TGTGCCTGTGACACTTTACTGGGGGATACGCGGCGTGGCGATAAACTCATCTTT.

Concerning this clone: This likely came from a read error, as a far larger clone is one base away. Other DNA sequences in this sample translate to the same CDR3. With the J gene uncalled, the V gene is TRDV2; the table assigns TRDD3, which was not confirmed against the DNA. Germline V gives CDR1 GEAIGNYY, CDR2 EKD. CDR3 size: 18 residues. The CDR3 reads CACDTGYWGTLLTNKLIF. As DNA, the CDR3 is TGTGCCTGTGACACCGGCTACTGGGGGACGCTCCTGACCAATAAACTCATCTTC.